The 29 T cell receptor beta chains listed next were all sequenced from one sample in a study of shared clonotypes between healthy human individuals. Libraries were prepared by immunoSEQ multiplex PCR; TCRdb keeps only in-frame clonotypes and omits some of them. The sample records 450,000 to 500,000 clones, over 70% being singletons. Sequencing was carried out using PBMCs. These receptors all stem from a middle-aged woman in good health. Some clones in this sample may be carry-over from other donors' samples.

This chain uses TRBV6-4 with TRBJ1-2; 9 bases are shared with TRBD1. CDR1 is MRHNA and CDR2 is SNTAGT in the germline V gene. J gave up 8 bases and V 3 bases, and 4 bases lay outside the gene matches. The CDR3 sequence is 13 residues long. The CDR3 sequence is CASSEDRGGGYTF. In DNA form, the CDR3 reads TGTGCCAGCAGTGAGGACAGGGGCGGGGGCTACACCTTC.

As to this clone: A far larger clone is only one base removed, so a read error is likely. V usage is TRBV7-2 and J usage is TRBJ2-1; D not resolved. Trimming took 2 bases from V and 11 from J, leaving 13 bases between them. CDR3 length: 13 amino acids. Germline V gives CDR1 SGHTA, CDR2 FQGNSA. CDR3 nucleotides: TGTGCCAGCAGCTTAAATCGGGCTGGTAAGCAGTTCTTC. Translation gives CASSLNRAGKQFF.

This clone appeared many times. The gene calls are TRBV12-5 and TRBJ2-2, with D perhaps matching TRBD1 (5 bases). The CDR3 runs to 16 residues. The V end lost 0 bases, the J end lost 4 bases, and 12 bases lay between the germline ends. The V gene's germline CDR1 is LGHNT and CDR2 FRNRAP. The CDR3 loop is CASGLVTGRSTGELFF. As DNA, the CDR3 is TGTGCTAGTGGTTTGGTAACAGGACGGAGCACCGGGGAGCTGTTTTTT. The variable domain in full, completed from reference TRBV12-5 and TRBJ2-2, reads DARVTQTPRHKVTEMGQEVTMRCQPILGHNTVFWYRQTMMQGLELLAYFRNRAPLDDSGMPKDRFSAEMPDATLATLKIQPSEPRDSAVYFCASGLVTGRSTGELFFGEGSRLTVL.

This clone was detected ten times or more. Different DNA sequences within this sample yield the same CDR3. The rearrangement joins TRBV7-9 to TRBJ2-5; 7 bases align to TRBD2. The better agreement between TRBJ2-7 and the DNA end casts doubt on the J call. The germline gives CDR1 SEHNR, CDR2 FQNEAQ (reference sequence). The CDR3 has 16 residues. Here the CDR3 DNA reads TGTGCCAGCAGCTTAGCGGGAGGGCCCACTAGATACGAGCAGTACTTC. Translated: CASSLAGGPTRYEQYF.

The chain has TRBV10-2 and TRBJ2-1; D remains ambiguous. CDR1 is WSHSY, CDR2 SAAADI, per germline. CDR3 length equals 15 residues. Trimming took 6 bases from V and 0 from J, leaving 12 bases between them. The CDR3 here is CASRAVYSSYNEQFF. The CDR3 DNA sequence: TGCGCCAGCAGAGCCGTATACAGCTCCTACAATGAGCAGTTCTTC.

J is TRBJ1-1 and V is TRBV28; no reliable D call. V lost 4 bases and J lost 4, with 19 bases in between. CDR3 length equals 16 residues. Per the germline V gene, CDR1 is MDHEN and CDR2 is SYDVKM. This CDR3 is CASSSDARLLGTEAFF. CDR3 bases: TGTGCCAGCAGTTCAGACGCCCGCTTGCTAGGCACTGAAGCTTTCTTT.

The CDR3 nucleotides read TGTGCCAGCAGTTACCAGGTTATTAGCACAGATACGCAGTATTTT. Translated: CASSYQVISTDTQYF. V gene TRBV6-6 combines with J gene TRBJ2-3, with no clear D. The V and J ends lost 2 bases and 0 bases respectively, with 9 bases between them. Germline CDR1 and CDR2: MNHNY and SVGAGI (reference sequence). CDR3 length: 15 amino acids.

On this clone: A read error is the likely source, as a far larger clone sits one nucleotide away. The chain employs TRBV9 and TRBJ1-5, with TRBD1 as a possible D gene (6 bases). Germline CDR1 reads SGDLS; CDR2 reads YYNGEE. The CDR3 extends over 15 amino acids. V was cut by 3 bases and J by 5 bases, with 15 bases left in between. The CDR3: CASSATGAGDQPQHF. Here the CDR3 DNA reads TGTGCCAGCAGCGCAACCGGGGCAGGGGATCAGCCCCAGCATTTT.

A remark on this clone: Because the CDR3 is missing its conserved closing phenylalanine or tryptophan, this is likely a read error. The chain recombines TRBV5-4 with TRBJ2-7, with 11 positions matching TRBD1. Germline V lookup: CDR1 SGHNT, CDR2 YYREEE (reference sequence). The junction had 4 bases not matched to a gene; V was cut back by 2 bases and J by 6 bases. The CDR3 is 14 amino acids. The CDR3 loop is CASSLGQGASEQYL. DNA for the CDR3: TGTGCCAGCAGCTTAGGACAGGGGGCTTCCGAGCAGTACTTA.

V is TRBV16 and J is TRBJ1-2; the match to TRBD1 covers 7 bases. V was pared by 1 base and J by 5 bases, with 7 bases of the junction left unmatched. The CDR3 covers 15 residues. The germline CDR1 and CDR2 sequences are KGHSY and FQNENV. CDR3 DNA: TGTGCCAGCAGCCAATTGCACAGGGGTGGATATGGCTACACCTTC. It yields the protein CASSQLHRGGYGYTF.

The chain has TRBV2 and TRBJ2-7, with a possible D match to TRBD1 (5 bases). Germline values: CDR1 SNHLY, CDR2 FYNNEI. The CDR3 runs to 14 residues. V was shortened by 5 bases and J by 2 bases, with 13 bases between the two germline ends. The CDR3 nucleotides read TGTGCCAGCAGTTTGATTTCAGGGACCTACGAGCAGTACTTC. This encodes CASSLISGTYEQYF.

CDR3 in DNA: TGCGCCAGCAGCGGGGTAAATACAGGGACTGAAGCTTTCTTT. Protein product: CASSGVNTGTEAFF. The chain combines TRBV5-1 with TRBJ1-1, with D possibly being TRBD1 (6 bases). The V gene's germline CDR1 is SGHRS and CDR2 YFSETQ. Trimming pared 4 bases from V and 5 bases from J, leaving 15 bases between. The CDR3 totals 14 residues. The complete variable domain, with remaining parts taken from reference TRBV5-1 and TRBJ1-1, reads KAGVTQTPRYLIKTRGQQVTLSCSPISGHRSVSWYQQTPGQGLQFLFEYFSETQRNKGNFPGRFSGRQFSNSRSEMNVSTLELGDSALYLCASSGVNTGTEAFFGQGTRLTVV.

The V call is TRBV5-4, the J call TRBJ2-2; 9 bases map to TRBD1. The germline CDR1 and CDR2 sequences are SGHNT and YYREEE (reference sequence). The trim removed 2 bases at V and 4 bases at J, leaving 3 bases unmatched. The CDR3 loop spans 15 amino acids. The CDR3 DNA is TGTGCCAGCAGCTTACAGGGGGCCGGCACCGGGGAGCTGTTTTTT. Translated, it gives CASSLQGAGTGELFF.

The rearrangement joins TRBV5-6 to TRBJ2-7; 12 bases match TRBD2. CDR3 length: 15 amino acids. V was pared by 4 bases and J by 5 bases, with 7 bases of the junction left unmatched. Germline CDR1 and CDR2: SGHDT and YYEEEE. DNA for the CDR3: TGTGCCAGCAGCACCCCACTAGCGGGAGGAAACGAGCAGTACTTC. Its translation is CASSTPLAGGNEQYF.

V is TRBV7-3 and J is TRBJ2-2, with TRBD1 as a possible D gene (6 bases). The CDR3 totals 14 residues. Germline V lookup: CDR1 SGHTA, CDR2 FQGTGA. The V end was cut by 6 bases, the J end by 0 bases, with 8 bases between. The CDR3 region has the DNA TGTGCCAGCAGAACAGGGACGAACACCGGGGAGCTGTTTTTT. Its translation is CASRTGTNTGELFF.

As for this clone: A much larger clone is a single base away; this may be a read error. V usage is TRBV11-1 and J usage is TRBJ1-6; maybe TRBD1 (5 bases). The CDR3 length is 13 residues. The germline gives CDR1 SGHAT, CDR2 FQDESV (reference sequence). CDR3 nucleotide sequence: TGTACCAGCAGCTTGGTTGGGGCTTCACCCCTCCACTTT. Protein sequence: CTSSLVGASPLHF.

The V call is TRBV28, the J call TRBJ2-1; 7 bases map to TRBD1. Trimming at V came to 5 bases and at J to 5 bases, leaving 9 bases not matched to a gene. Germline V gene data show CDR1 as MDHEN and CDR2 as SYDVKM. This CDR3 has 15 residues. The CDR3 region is CASSLGQVKHNEQFF. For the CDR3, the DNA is TGTGCCAGCAGTCTTGGACAGGTAAAACACAATGAGCAGTTCTTC.

In DNA form, the CDR3 reads TGCGCCAGCAGCCCGGGACTAGCGGGTTACAATGAGCAGTTCTTC. Residues: CASSPGLAGYNEQFF. The chain carries TRBV4-1 and TRBJ2-1; TRBD2 matches 12 bases. Germline V gene data show CDR1 as MGHRA and CDR2 as YSYEKL. The CDR3 consists of 15 residues. Trimming removed 4 bases from V and 4 bases from J; junction bases left unmatched: 2.

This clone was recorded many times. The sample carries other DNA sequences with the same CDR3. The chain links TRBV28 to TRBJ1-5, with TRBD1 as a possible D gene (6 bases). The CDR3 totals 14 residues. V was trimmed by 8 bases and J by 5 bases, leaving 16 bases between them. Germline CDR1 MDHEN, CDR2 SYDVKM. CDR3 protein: CASLLRGRDQPQHF. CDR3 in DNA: TGTGCCAGCCTCCTCCGGGGGCGGGATCAGCCCCAGCATTTT.

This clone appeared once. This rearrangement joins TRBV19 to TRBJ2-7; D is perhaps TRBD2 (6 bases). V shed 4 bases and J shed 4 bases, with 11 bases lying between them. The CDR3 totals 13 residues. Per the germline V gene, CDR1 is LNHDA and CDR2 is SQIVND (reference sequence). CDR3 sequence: CASSSGKGYEQYF. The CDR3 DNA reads TGTGCCAGTAGTAGCGGGAAAGGGTACGAGCAGTACTTC.

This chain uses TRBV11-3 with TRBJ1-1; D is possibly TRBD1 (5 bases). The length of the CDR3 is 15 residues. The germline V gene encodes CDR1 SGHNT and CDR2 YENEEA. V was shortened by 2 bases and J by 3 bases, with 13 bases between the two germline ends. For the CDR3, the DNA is TGTGCCAGCAGCTTAAGGACGGGGCGAGACACTGAAGCTTTCTTT. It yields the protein CASSLRTGRDTEAFF.

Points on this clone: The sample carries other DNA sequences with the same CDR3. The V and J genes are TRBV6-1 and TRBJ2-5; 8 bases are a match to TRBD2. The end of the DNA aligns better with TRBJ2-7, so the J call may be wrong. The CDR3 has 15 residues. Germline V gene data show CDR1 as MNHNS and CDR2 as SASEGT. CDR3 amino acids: CASSADAGGVYEQYF. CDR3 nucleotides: TGTGCCAGCAGTGCAGACGCCGGGGGGGTGTACGAGCAGTACTTC.

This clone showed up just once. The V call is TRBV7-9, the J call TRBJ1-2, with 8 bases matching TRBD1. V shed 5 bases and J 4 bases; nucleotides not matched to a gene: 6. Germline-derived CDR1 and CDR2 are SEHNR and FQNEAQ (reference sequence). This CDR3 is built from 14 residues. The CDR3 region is CASSQDRATYGYTF. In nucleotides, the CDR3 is TGTGCCAGCAGCCAGGACAGGGCGACCTATGGCTACACCTTC.

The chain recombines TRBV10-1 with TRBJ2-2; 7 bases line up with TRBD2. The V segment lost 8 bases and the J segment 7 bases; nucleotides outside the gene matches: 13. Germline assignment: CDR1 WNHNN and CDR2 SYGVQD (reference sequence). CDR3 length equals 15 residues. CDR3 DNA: TGCGCCAGCGGCGAGCGGGATTACCGAGGCGGGGAGCTGTTTTTT. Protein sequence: CASGERDYRGGELFF.

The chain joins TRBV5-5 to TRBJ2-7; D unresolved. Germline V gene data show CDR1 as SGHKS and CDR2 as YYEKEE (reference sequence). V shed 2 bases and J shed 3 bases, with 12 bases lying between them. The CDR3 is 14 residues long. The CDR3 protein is CASSFSWADYEQYF. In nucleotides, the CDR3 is TGTGCCAGCAGCTTCTCCTGGGCGGACTACGAGCAGTACTTC.

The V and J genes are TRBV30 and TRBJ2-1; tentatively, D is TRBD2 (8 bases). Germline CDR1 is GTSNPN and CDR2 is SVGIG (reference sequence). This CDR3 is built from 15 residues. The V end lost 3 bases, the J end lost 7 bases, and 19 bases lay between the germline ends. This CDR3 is CAWRLAGQTWNEQFF. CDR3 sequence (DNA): TGTGCCTGGAGGTTAGCGGGACAGACCTGGAATGAGCAGTTCTTC. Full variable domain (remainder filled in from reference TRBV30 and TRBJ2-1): SQTIHQWPATLVQPVGSPLSLECTVEGTSNPNLYWYRQAAGRGLQLLFYSVGIGQISSEVPQNLSASRPQDRQFILSSKKLLLSDSGFYLCAWRLAGQTWNEQFFGPGTRLTVL.

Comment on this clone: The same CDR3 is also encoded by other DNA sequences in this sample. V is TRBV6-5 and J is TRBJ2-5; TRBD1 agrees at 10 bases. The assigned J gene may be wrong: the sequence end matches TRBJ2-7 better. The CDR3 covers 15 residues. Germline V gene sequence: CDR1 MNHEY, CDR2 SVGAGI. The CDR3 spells CASSYSGQGSHEQYF. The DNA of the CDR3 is TGTGCCAGCAGTTACTCGGGACAGGGGTCCCACGAGCAGTACTTC.

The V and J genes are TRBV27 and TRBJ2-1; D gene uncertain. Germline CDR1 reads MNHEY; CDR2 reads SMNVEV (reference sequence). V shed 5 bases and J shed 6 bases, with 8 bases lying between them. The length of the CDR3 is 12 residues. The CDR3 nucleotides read TGTGCCAGCAGTCGGTCGGGCAATGAGCAGTTCTTC. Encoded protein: CASSRSGNEQFF.

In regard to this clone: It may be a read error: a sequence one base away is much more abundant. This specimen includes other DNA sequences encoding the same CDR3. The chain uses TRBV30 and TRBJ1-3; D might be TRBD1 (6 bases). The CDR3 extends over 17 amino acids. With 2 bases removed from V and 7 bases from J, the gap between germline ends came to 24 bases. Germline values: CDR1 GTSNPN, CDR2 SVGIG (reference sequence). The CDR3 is CAWSRSRTALSGNTIYF. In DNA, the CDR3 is TGTGCCTGGAGTAGATCCCGGACAGCCCTATCAGGGAACACCATATATTTT.